This T cell receptor beta chain was sequenced during a study of blood T cell repertoires in COVID-19. As processed by the authors: Researchers report that nucleated cell counts were estimated from reference gene primer amplification. Profiling relied on immunoSEQ multiplex PCR, and the TCRdb table lists in-frame clones only, not all of them. The V and J calls and clone size come from that table; D and trimming were worked out from the DNA. In the table there are hundreds of thousands of clones, roughly nine tenths of which are singletons. Trimming left V 6 bases short and J 2 bases short, with 7 bases between. CDR1 is SNHLY, CDR2 FYNNEI, per germline. The CDR3 has 12 amino acids. Those who participated ranged in age from roughly 18 to 90 years and resided in approximately 23 US areas.

The chain uses TRBV2 and TRBJ2-5; D gene unclear. Sequenced input: PBMCs or T cells enriched from blood (not recorded which). The receptor was derived from a man aged 60 to 69 who had recovered from COVID-19. The CDR3 sequence: CASSPLQETQYF. The CDR3 nucleotides read TGTGCCAGCAGCCCCCTACAAGAGACCCAGTACTTC.